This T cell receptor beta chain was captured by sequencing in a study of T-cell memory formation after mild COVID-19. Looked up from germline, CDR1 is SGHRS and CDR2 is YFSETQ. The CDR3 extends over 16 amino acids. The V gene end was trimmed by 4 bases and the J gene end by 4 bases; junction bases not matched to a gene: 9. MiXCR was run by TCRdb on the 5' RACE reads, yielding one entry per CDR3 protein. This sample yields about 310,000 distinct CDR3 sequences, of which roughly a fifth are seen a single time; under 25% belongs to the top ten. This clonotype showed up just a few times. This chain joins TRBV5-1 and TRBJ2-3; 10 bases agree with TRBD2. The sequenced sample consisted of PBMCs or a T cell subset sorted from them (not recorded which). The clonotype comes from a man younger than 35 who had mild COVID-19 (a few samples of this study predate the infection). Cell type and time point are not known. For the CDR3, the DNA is TGCGCCAGCAGCGACTCAGCGGGGGGGTTCGCAGATACGCAGTATTTT. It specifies CASSDSAGGFADTQYF.